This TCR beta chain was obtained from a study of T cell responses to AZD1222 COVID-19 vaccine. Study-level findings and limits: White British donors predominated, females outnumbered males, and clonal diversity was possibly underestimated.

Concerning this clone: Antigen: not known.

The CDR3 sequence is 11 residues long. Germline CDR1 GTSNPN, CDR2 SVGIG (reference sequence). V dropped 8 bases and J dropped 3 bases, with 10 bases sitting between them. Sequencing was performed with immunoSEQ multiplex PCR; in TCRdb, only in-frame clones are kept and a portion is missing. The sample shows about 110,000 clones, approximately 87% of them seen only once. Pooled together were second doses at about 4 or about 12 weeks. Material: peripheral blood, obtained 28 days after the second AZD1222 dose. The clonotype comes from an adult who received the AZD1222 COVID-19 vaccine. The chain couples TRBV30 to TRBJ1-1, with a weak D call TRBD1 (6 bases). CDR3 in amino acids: CAQGTYTEAFF. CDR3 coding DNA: TGTGCCCAGGGGACGTACACTGAAGCTTTCTTT.